The present TCR beta chain was sequenced within a study of T-cell memory formation after mild COVID-19. Study-wide background: TCR clusters showed largely donor specificity.

This clonotype was seen at least ten times. Its antigen is not identified. Each CDR3 protein is one row after TCRdb ran MiXCR on the 5' RACE reads. Of approximately 570,000 distinct CDR3 sequences detected, roughly 17% appear once; the ten largest clones hold 12%. CDR1 is SEHNR and CDR2 is FQNEAQ in the germline V gene (reference sequence). The CDR3 is 17 amino acids. The V segment lost 5 bases and the J segment 3 bases; nucleotides outside the gene matches: 11. Study results and caveats: Whereas later expanders leaned CD4+, clones contracting day 15 to 85 showed a balanced CD4/CD8 makeup. Nothing showed for sure that second-wave clones peaking on day 37 were SARS-CoV-2 specific.

The sequenced sample consisted of PBMCs or a T cell subset sorted from them (not recorded which). The chain combines TRBV7-9 with TRBJ2-3; the match to TRBD1 covers 10 bases. This TCR was recovered from an adult woman who had mild COVID-19 (a few samples of this study predate the infection). Cell type and time point are not known. CDR3 nucleotide sequence: TGTGCCAGCAGCCCCCCCAGACAGGGGGCGCCTACAGATACGCAGTATTTT. Amino acid sequence: CASSPPRQGAPTDTQYF.